The rows below give T cell receptor beta chains drawn from one sample of a study of a mutant IDH1 vaccine in newly diagnosed glioma. These TCRs are of unknown antigen specificity. TCRdb's table, derived via immunoSEQ multiplex PCR, lists solely in-frame clones and lacks some. The data show around 70,000 clones, 84% seen once. The source was PBMCs, collected from a glioma patient whose treatment included an IDH1 peptide vaccine. These receptors originate from a man in his late teens or twenties with glioma. Each CDR3 is given with its conserved first and last residue. The order of the fields is D gene, clone size, J gene, V gene, CDR3 DNA, CDR3 protein. D genes are given only for firm matches. Clone size is not always given. Where it is, it says once, few, many or a class for expanded clones.

.	few	TRBJ1-1	TRBV19	TGTGCCAGTAGTATATTCGGGGGTGACACTGAAGCTTTCTTT	CASSIFGGDTEAFF
.	.	TRBJ2-5	TRBV9	TGTGCCAGCAGCGTAGCTGGGGGTGGAGGGAACCAAGAGACCCAGTACTTC	CASSVAGGGGNQETQYF
TRBD2	once	TRBJ2-3	TRBV7-2	TGTGCCAGCAGCCGGACTAGCGGCAGCACAGATACGCAGTATTTT	CASSRTSGSTDTQYF
.	once	TRBJ1-2	TRBV29-1	TGCAGCGTCGGGACACCGCTCGGTGATAACTATGGCTACACCTTC	CSVGTPLGDNYGYTF
.	.	TRBJ1-4	TRBV30	TGTGCCTGGAGTGTAGGCCCCTTAACGAATTTT	CAWSVGPLTNF
TRBD1	.	TRBJ2-7	TRBV9	TGTGCCAGCAGCGCCTCGGGCCAGGGGGTCTACGAGCAGTACTTC	CASSASGQGVYEQYF
TRBD1	.	TRBJ2-1	TRBV18	TGTGCCAGCCATACGGGACAGGGTCACAATGAGCAGTTCTTC	CASHTGQGHNEQFF
.	.	TRBJ2-6	TRBV10-1	TGCGCCAGCAGTGAGGTCGACTTGATCTCTGGGGCCAACGTCCTGACTTTC	CASSEVDLISGANVLTF
.	.	TRBJ1-1	TRBV18	TGTGCCAGCTCACCTAGATTGTCCGGGGAATGGTCTATCCCTGAAGCTTTCTTT	CASSPRLSGEWSIPEAFF
.	.	TRBJ1-2	TRBV19	TGTGCCAGTAGTACCCCTCGCGGGGCGCGTGGCTACACCTTC	CASSTPRGARGYTF
TRBD2	.	TRBJ2-7	TRBV19	TGTGCCAGTAGCGCTACGCGGGAGAGCTACGAGCAGTACTTC	CASSATRESYEQYF
TRBD2	.	TRBJ2-3	TRBV5-4	TGTGCCAGCACTTTGGGGGGCGGGAGGTCCCTCAGGGATACGCAGTATTTT	CASTLGGGRSLRDTQYF
.	.	TRBJ1-1	TRBV7-8	TGTGCCAGCAGCTTTGGGGCAGCCACTGAAGCTTTCTTT	CASSFGAATEAFF
.	.	TRBJ1-1	TRBV5-1	TGCGCCAGCAGCTTGTCAGTTGGACCGGGGGGGCGGGGAGCTTTCTTT	CASSLSVGPGGRGAFF
.	few	TRBJ1-1	TRBV5-5	TGTGCCAGCAGCTTGGGTTTCGGGGGCGGCATGAACACTGAAGCTTTCTTT	CASSLGFGGGMNTEAFF
TRBD1	few	TRBJ2-2	TRBV7-7	TGTGCTAGCAGCTTGACAGGGGGCACCGGGGAGCTGTTTTTT	CASSLTGGTGELFF
.	.	TRBJ2-7	TRBV6-6	TGTGCCAGCACAAGGACCCCTTTCGACGAGCAGTACTTC	CASTRTPFDEQYF
.	few	TRBJ2-4	TRBV5-4	TGTGCCAGCAGCTTGATTGGGGGTAACATTCAGTACTTC	CASSLIGGNIQYF
.	.	TRBJ1-1	TRBV6-5	TGTGCCAGCAGGGGGTTGTGGCAGCAGAACACTGAAGCTTTCTTT	CASRGLWQQNTEAFF
.	.	TRBJ1-1	TRBV28	TGTGCCAGCAGTTTTAGGGGGTCGAACACTGAAGCTTTCTTT	CASSFRGSNTEAFF
.	.	TRBJ1-5	TRBV15	TGTGCCACCACACTGGATGGCCAGCCCCAGCATTTT	CATTLDGQPQHF
.	.	TRBJ1-5	TRBV6-5	TGTGCCAGCAAACCCGGGACACGGCCCAATCAGCCCCAGCATTTT	CASKPGTRPNQPQHF
.	once	TRBJ2-2	TRBV5-1	TGCGCCAGCCAGGGTAGGGCCGGGGAGCTGTTTTTT	CASQGRAGELFF
.	.	TRBJ2-7	TRBV2	TGTGCCAGCAGTAACAGGTTTGAGGGCGAGCAGTACTTC	CASSNRFEGEQYF
.	.	TRBJ2-1	TRBV5-1	TGCGCCAGCAGCCCTGGTGGGAGAGATAACAATGAGCAGTTCTTC	CASSPGGRDNNEQFF
.	.	TRBJ1-2	TRBV6-5	TGTGCCAGCAGTTACGGATATGGCTACACCTTC	CASSYGYGYTF
.	.	TRBJ1-2	TRBV6-4	TGTGCCAGCAGGGGGACGCAAGGCCCCTACACCTTC	CASRGTQGPYTF
.	.	TRBJ2-3	TRBV4-1	TGCGCCAGCAGCCAAGAGGAGATCAGATTCAGAGATACGCAGTATTTT	CASSQEEIRFRDTQYF
.	.	TRBJ1-2	TRBV30	TGTGCCTGGAGTGTAGGCCAGATTCCTTTACCAGGAAACTATGGCTACACCTTC	CAWSVGQIPLPGNYGYTF
.	.	TRBJ1-2	TRBV7-2	TGTGCCAGCAGCTTAGAGTTTAGTGCGGACCGCTACACCTTC	CASSLEFSADRYTF
.	few	TRBJ1-3	TRBV12-5	TGTGCTAGTGGCCGCGGTGGAAACACCATATATTTT	CASGRGGNTIYF
TRBD1	.	TRBJ1-1	TRBV7-8	TGTGCCAGCAGCCTTAGACAGGGAGAAGCTTTCTTT	CASSLRQGEAFF
TRBD1	.	TRBJ2-7	TRBV6-5	TGTGCCAGCAGTACCGGACAGGGGATCGGCGAGCAGTACTTC	CASSTGQGIGEQYF
TRBD1	.	TRBJ2-7	TRBV19	TGTGCCAGTAGTGGGACAGCCTCCTACGAGCAGTACTTC	CASSGTASYEQYF
TRBD1	.	TRBJ2-3	TRBV13	TGTGCCAGCAGCCAAGGGACAGGGGACACAGATACGCAGTATTTT	CASSQGTGDTDTQYF
.	.	TRBJ2-7	TRBV7-9	TGTGCCAGCAGCTTAGCGCGGAGCTCCTACGAGCAGTACTTC	CASSLARSSYEQYF
.	.	TRBJ1-6	TRBV5-8	TGTGCCAGCAGCGGGAGAGGGGGATCCTATAATTCACCCCTCCACTTT	CASSGRGGSYNSPLHF
.	once	TRBJ1-2	TRBV5-4	TGTGCCAGCAGCTTGGATGGCAGACCCTATGGCTACACCTTC	CASSLDGRPYGYTF
.	.	TRBJ1-5	TRBV27	TGTGCCAGCAGTAGTTACCCCGTCACAGAGCTATATCAGCCCCAGCATTTT	CASSSYPVTELYQPQHF
TRBD1	.	TRBJ1-1	TRBV19	TGTGCCAGTAGCCGGACAGGGGAGGTTCAATCAGAAGCTTTCTTT	CASSRTGEVQSEAFF
TRBD1	.	TRBJ2-7	TRBV4-3	TGCGCCAGCAGCCAGAGTACTTCTCGGACAGGGGGGACCTACGAGCAGTACTTC	CASSQSTSRTGGTYEQYF
.	.	TRBJ1-3	TRBV2	TGTGCCAGCAGTGGACAGGCGCACTCTGGAAACACCATATATTTT	CASSGQAHSGNTIYF
.	.	TRBJ1-2	TRBV9	TGTGCCAGCAGCGTAGGAGTAATTGGGAGGGTAAACTATGGCTACACCTTC	CASSVGVIGRVNYGYTF
.	.	TRBJ2-7	TRBV5-1	TGCGCCAGCAGCACCGACCCCCAGGGGGAGCAGTACTTC	CASSTDPQGEQYF
.	.	TRBJ1-1	TRBV5-4	TGTGCCAGCAGCTCCTCCCCAAACACTGAAGCTTTCTTT	CASSSSPNTEAFF
.	medium-sized	TRBJ2-2	TRBV6-6	TGTGCCAGCAGTTACGGCGAGAACACCGGGGAGCTGTTTTTT	CASSYGENTGELFF
TRBD1	.	TRBJ1-2	TRBV7-9	TGTGCCAGCAGCTTAGCGGACAGGGTATTCTATGGCTACACCTTC	CASSLADRVFYGYTF
.	.	TRBJ1-1	TRBV7-2	TGTGCCAGCAGCTTAGTCACCCTCCTTGGCGGTGACACTGAAGCTTTCTTT	CASSLVTLLGGDTEAFF
.	.	TRBJ2-3	TRBV6-5	TGTGCCAGCAGTTACTCCCCGAAAGGCACAGATACGCAGTATTTT	CASSYSPKGTDTQYF
TRBD1	.	TRBJ1-5	TRBV5-1	TGCGCCAGCAGCTTCGCAGGGGGCTTGGGGCAGCCCCAGCATTTT	CASSFAGGLGQPQHF
TRBD1	.	TRBJ2-7	TRBV2	TGTGCCAGCCCGAGACAGGGTCGCCCCTACGAGCAGTACTTC	CASPRQGRPYEQYF
.	.	TRBJ2-5	TRBV7-9	TGTGCCAGCAGCCACCCCCGCAGGGGAGAGACCCAGTACTTC	CASSHPRRGETQYF
TRBD1	.	TRBJ1-1	TRBV6-5	TGTGCCAGCAGTTACCCCCGGACAGGGGGGGGGACTGAAGCTTTCTTT	CASSYPRTGGGTEAFF